The T cell receptor (beta chain) under discussion was sequenced for a study of PD-1 blockade in classical Hodgkin lymphoma. Turning to this clone: Antigen specificity is unknown.

The V gene's germline CDR1 is SGHDN and CDR2 FVKESK. CDR3 size: 17 residues. V shed 1 base and J 2 bases; nucleotides not matched to a gene: 7. Patients all relapsed after autologous stem cell transplantation, and there was variation in brentuximab vedotin exposure. General study results and limits: As was reported, newly diagnosed patients showed lower baseline TCR diversity than healthy donors did. Nothing has yet pinned down what causes the repertoire differences, possibly disease activity or prior therapy. The diversity seen at baseline in complete responders resembled that of newly diagnosed patients.

The assay was immunoSEQ multiplex PCR, and TCRdb's table has in-frame clones only and misses some. Of tens of thousands of clones listed, around three quarters are singletons. This chain uses TRBV14 with TRBJ2-7; 11 bases are a match to TRBD2. This sequence originates from a human donor with classical Hodgkin lymphoma. The sample consisted of peripheral blood mononuclear cells (PBMCs), taken before the second cycle of nivolumab. CDR3 in amino acids: CASSQGDLAGGPYEQYF. CDR3 in DNA: TGTGCCAGCAGCCAAGGGGACCTAGCGGGGGGACCCTACGAGCAGTACTTC.